This entry lists 15 T cell receptor beta chains sequenced from one sample in a study of T cells in Graves' hyperthyroidism and ophthalmopathy. Amplified TCR beta CDR3 regions derived from RNA transcripts. During a first-round RT-PCR of the TCR CDR3, the HTBI primer set was used. TCRdb passed the multiplex PCR reads through MiXCR, listing each CDR3 protein once. The data contain around 600,000 distinct CDR3 sequences, roughly 15% of them singletons. The sequenced sample consisted of blood. The origin of the receptors is a woman between 50 and 59 years old with Graves' ophthalmopathy.

This chain joins TRBV6-1 and TRBJ2-7; 12 nucleotides line up with TRBD1. The CDR3 has 15 amino acids. Germline-derived CDR1 and CDR2 are MNHNS and SASEGT. J lost 6 bases, V lost 5 bases, and 8 bases had no gene match. CDR3 sequence reads: CASSHRDRGLGEQYF. CDR3 nucleotide sequence: TGTGCCAGCAGTCATCGGGACAGGGGGCTTGGCGAGCAGTACTTC.

V is TRBV29-1 and J is TRBJ1-1; D possibly corresponds to TRBD1 (5 bases). In germline, CDR1 is SQVTM, CDR2 ANQGSEA. CDR3 length: 13 amino acids. V dropped 3 bases and J dropped 3 bases, with 11 bases sitting between them. CDR3 sequence: CSVEGGFYTEAFF. CDR3 coding DNA: TGCAGCGTTGAGGGGGGGTTTTACACTGAAGCTTTCTTT.

The table lists this clonotype with many counts. The chain couples TRBV20-1 to TRBJ2-7, with TRBD2 as a possible D gene (6 bases). The V gene lost 3 bases and the J gene lost 6 bases, with 24 bases spanning the gap. CDR1 is DFQATT and CDR2 is SNEGSKA in the germline V gene (reference sequence). This CDR3 comprises 16 residues. The CDR3 loop reads CSASVTSNDWRPEQYF. The CDR3 coding sequence is TGCAGTGCTAGTGTGACTAGTAATGATTGGCGCCCCGAGCAGTACTTC.

The V and J genes are TRBV29-1 and TRBJ2-7; 7 bases fit TRBD2. CDR3 length equals 14 residues. Germline trimming cut 1 base from V and 2 bases from J; bases unmatched to any gene: 5. The germline V gene has CDR1 SQVTM and CDR2 ANQGSEA. CDR3 loop: CSVEGRGGPYEQYF. The CDR3 nucleotides read TGCAGCGTTGAAGGTCGCGGGGGACCCTACGAGCAGTACTTC.

A single count supports this clonotype. This sequence may be a read error, since a much larger clone differs from it by one base. The chain uses TRBV12-3 or TRBV12-4 and TRBJ2-1; 12 bases are a match to TRBD2. The better agreement between TRBJ2-7 and the DNA end casts doubt on the J call. CDR3 size: 17 residues. In DNA, the CDR3 is TGTGCCAGCAGTTTATCCTCCCGACTAGCGGGGGACAATGAGCAGTACTTC. Residues: CASSLSSRLAGDNEQYF.

This clonotype came up many times. The chain recombines TRBV7-8 with TRBJ1-1; D ambiguous. Trimming pared 1 base from V and 5 bases from J, leaving 17 bases between. Germline V gene lookup returns CDR1 SGHVS and CDR2 FQNEAQ. CDR3 size: 16 residues. Written as DNA, the CDR3 is TGTGCCAGCAGCTTAGTTGGGCGGGGAAAGGCTACTGAAGCTTTCTTT. This translates into CASSLVGRGKATEAFF.

The chain links TRBV7-6 to TRBJ1-2, with D perhaps matching TRBD1 (6 bases). This CDR3 is built from 17 residues. Germline CDR1 is SGHVS and CDR2 is FNYEAQ. The V gene lost 1 base and the J gene lost 1 base, with 16 bases spanning the gap. The CDR3, as DNA: TGTGCCAGCAGCTTAGGGACAGCAGATACTCTTAACTATGGCTACACCTTC. Its translation: CASSLGTADTLNYGYTF.

This clonotype has more than one count but fewer than ten. This chain uses TRBV29-1 with TRBJ1-2, with D possibly being TRBD1 (6 bases). Germline assignment: CDR1 SQVTM and CDR2 ANQGSEA. The germline V and J ends were trimmed by 1 base and 4 bases, with 13 bases remaining between them. The CDR3 has 14 residues. CDR3 region: CSVEGSRGIYGYTF. CDR3 nucleotide sequence: TGCAGCGTTGAAGGCAGCAGGGGTATCTATGGCTACACCTTC.

This clonotype was detected many times. The rearrangement links TRBV27 to TRBJ2-5; a possible D gene is TRBD2 (5 bases). Germline V gene lookup returns CDR1 MNHEY and CDR2 SMNVEV (reference sequence). This CDR3 is built from 13 residues. With 5 bases removed from V and 2 bases from J, the gap between germline ends came to 9 bases. The CDR3 region is CASSGLNQETQYF. CDR3 bases: TGTGCCAGCAGTGGACTGAATCAAGAGACCCAGTACTTC.

This clonotype was detected ten times or more. The V call is TRBV24-1, the J call TRBJ2-1; 9 bases are a match to TRBD1. Per germline, CDR1 KGHDR and CDR2 SFDVKD. After removal of 4 bases from V and 3 bases from J, the junction contained 9 bases not matched to a gene. This CDR3 is built from 17 residues. The CDR3 nucleotides read TGTGCCACCAGTGAGTCAACCGGGACAGGGATCTACAATGAGCAGTTCTTC. Translated, it gives CATSESTGTGIYNEQFF.

This clonotype has at least ten counts. The genes are TRBV28 and TRBJ2-7; D may be TRBD1 or TRBD2 (5 bases each). This CDR3 is built from 15 residues. Between the trimmed V and J ends, which lost 1 base and 1 base, there was a span of 11 bases. Looked up from germline, CDR1 is MDHEN and CDR2 is SYDVKM. The CDR3 DNA reads as TGTGCCAGCAGTTTATTAGGGACGGAATCCTACGAGCAGTACTTC. This translates into CASSLLGTESYEQYF.

A word on this clonotype: This clone may be a read error of a much larger clone one base away. The chain couples TRBV2 to TRBJ2-2; 9 positions match TRBD1. Germline trimming cut 8 bases from V and 0 bases from J; bases unmatched to any gene: 13. From germline, CDR1 is SNHLY and CDR2 FYNNEI. The CDR3 is 18 amino acids. CDR3 sequence: CASGVPGQGGTNTGELFF. The CDR3 DNA sequence: TGTGCCAGCGGCGTACCGGGACAGGGAGGAACGAACACCGGGGAGCTGTTTTTT. Variable domain in full (rest from reference TRBV2 and TRBJ2-2): EPEVTQTPSHQVTQMGQEVILRCVPISNHLYFYWYRQILGQKVEFLVSFYNNEISEKSEIFDDQFSVERPDGSNFTLKIRSTKLEDSAMYFCASGVPGQGGTNTGELFFGEGSRLTVL.

This chain joins TRBV5-1 and TRBJ1-3; 7 nucleotides line up with TRBD1. V lost 0 bases to trimming and J lost 0 bases; unmatched junction nucleotides: 6. The length of the CDR3 is 17 residues. Germline V lookup: CDR1 SGHRS, CDR2 YFSETQ. This CDR3 is CASSLGWTGRSGNTIYF. The CDR3 coding sequence is TGCGCCAGCAGCTTGGGTTGGACAGGCCGCTCTGGAAACACCATATATTTT.

This clonotype was seen ten or more times. The J gene is TRBJ2-5, the V gene TRBV28, with D perhaps TRBD1 (6 bases). Germline lookup yields CDR1 MDHEN and CDR2 SYDVKM. The CDR3 has 15 residues. V was pared by 5 bases and J by 5 bases, with 18 bases between. The CDR3 DNA is TGTGCCAGCAGTACCTACAGGGTGAGCGGTGAGACCCAGTACTTC. Protein product: CASSTYRVSGETQYF.

About this clonotype: This may come from a read error, since a much larger clone is one base off. This CDR3 is missing its conserved last phenylalanine or tryptophan, likely due to a read error. The chain joins TRBV20-1 to TRBJ1-2; D not certain. The CDR3 length is 11 residues. V lost 5 bases and J lost 2, with 6 bases in between. Germline loops: CDR1 DFQATT, CDR2 SNEGSKA (reference sequence). The CDR3 is CSASPNYGYTL. The CDR3 nucleotides are TGCAGTGCTTCCCCAAACTATGGCTACACCCTC.